This record looks at one T cell receptor beta chain sequence and its context. The source of the sample is a study of blood T cell repertoires in COVID-19. Study information: Samples taken during acute and convalescent COVID-19 were collected in the United States, Italy and Spain. Sample material is recorded as cDNA or gDNA derived from T cells, B-cell-depleted T cells, or PBMCs.

Germline CDR1 is SGHVS and CDR2 is FNYEAQ. The CDR3 covers 15 residues. V lost 5 bases and J lost 2, with 16 bases in between. The data were produced by immunoSEQ multiplex PCR, yet TCRdb's version contains in-frame clones alone and is incomplete. The table lists about 53,000 clones, roughly 90% of them singletons. This receptor was obtained from a man aged 80 or over with acute or convalescent COVID-19. The chain links TRBV7-6 to TRBJ2-7; D possibly corresponds to TRBD2 (5 bases). The sequenced material came from peripheral blood. The CDR3 protein is CASSLDFPGTYEQYF. In DNA, the CDR3 is TGTGCCAGCAGCCTTGACTTCCCGGGAACCTACGAGCAGTACTTC.